The present T cell receptor (beta chain) was sequenced within a study of blood T cell repertoires in COVID-19. Study-level information: The samples span acute and convalescent COVID-19 from the United States, Italy and Spain. PBMCs, B-cell-depleted T cells, or T cells were the source of the cDNA or gDNA that made up the material.

Authors' analysis steps: Estimation of nucleated cell counts was performed using reference gene primer amplification. Only in-frame clones appear in the TCRdb table, and some are missing; sequencing was by immunoSEQ multiplex PCR. That table is the source of V, J and clone size, and D and trimming were worked out from the DNA. Here the sample spans under 300,000 clones, around 90% being singletons. CDR1 MGHRA and CDR2 YSYEKL come from the germline V gene. Trimming took 2 bases from V and 3 from J; bases not matched to a gene: 4. The CDR3 sequence is 15 residues long. The source of this sequence is a woman aged 55-69 years with COVID-19, enrolled during active disease. The sample consisted of peripheral blood. The rearrangement links TRBV4-1 to TRBJ2-7; TRBD2 agrees at 10 bases. The CDR3 DNA is TGCGCCAGCAGCCAAATTCTAGCGGGGGACTACGAGCAGTACTTC. It yields the protein CASSQILAGDYEQYF.